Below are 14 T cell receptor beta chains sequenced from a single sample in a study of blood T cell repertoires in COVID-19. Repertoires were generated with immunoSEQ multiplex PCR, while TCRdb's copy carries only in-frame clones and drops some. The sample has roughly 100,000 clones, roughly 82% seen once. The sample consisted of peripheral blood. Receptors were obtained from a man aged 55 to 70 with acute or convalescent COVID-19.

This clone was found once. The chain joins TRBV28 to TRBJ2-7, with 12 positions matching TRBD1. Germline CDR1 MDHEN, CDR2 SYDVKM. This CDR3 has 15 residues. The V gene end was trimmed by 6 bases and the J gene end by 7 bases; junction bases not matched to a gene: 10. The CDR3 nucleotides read TGTGCCAGCAGGTCTTCCGGGACAGGGGGCCGGGAGCAGTACGTC. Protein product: CASRSSGTGGREQYV.

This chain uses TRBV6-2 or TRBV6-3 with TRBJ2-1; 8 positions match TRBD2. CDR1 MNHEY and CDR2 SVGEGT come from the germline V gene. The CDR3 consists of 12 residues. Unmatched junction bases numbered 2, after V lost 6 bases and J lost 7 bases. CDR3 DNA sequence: TGTGCCAGCAGCCGACTAGCGAATGAGCAGTTCTTC. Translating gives CASSRLANEQFF.

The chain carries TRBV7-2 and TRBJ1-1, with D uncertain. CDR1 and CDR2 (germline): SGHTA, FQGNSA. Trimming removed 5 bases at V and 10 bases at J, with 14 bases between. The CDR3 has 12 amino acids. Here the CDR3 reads CASSRSEISAFF. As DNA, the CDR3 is TGTGCCAGCAGCCGGTCGGAGATTTCAGCTTTCTTT.

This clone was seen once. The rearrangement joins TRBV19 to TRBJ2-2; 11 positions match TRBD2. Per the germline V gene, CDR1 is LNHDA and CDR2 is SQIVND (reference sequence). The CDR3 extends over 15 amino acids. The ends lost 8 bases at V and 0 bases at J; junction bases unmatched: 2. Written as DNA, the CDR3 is TGTGCCAGTTATAGCGGGAGGGCGAACACCGGGGAGCTGTTTTTT. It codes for CASYSGRANTGELFF.

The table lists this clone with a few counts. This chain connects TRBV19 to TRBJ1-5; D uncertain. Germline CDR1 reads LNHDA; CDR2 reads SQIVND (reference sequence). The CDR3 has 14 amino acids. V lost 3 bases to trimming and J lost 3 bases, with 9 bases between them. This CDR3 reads CASSITDLNQPQHF. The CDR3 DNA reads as TGTGCCAGTAGTATCACAGATCTCAATCAGCCCCAGCATTTT.

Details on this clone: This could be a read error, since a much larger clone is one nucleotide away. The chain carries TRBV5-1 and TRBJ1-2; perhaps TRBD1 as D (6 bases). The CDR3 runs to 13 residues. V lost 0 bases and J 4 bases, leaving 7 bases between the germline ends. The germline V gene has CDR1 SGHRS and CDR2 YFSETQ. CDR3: CASSLGQVYGYTF. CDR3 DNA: TGCGCCAGCAGCTTGGGACAGGTCTATGGCTACACCTTC.

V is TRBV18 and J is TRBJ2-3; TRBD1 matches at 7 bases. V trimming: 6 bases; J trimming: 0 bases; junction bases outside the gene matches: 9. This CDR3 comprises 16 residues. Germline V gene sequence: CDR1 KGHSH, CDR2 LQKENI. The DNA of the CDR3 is TGTGCCAGCTCTCCCGCTCGACAGGGCAGCACAGATACGCAGTATTTT. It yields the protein CASSPARQGSTDTQYF.

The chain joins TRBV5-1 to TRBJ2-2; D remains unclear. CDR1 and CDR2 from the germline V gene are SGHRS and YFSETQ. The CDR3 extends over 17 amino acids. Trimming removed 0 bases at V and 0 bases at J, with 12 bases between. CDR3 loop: CASSLGYSQANTGELFF. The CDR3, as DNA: TGCGCCAGCAGCTTGGGTTACAGCCAAGCGAACACCGGGGAGCTGTTTTTT.

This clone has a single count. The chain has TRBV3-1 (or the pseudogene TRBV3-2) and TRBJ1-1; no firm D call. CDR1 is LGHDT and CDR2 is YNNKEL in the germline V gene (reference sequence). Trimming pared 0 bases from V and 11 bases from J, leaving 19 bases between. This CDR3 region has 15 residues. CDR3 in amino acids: CASSQDPGASPKAFF. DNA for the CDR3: TGTGCCAGCAGCCAAGATCCAGGTGCCTCCCCCAAGGCTTTCTTT.

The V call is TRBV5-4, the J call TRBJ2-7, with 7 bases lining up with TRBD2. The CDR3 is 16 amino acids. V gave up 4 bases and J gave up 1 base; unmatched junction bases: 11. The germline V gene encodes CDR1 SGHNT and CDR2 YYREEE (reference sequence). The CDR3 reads CASSGAGGIGSYEQYV. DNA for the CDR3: TGTGCCAGCAGCGGCGCCGGGGGGATTGGGTCCTACGAGCAGTACGTC.

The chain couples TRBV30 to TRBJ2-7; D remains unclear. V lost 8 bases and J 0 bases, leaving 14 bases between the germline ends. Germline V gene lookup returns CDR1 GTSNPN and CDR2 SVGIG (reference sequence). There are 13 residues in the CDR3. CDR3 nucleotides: TGTGCCCTCTGTGAGAATAGCTCCTACGAGCAGTACGTC. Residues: CALCENSSYEQYV.

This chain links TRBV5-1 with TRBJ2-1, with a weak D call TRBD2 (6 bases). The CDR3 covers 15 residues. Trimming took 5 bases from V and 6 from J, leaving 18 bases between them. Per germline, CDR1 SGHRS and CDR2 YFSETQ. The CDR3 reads CASRAGTLTINEQFF. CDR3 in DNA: TGCGCCAGCAGGGCCGGGACTTTGACGATCAATGAGCAGTTCTTC. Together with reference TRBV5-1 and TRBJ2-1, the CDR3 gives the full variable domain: KAGVTQTPRYLIKTRGQQVTLSCSPISGHRSVSWYQQTPGQGLQFLFEYFSETQRNKGNFPGRFSGRQFSNSRSEMNVSTLELGDSALYLCASRAGTLTINEQFFGPGTRLTVL.

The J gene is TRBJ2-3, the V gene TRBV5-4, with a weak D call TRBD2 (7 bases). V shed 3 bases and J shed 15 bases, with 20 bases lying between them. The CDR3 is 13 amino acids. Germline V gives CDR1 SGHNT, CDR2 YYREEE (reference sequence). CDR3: CASSSGGQGPEYF. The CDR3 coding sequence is TGTGCCAGCAGCTCCGGGGGGCAGGGCCCGGAATATTTT.

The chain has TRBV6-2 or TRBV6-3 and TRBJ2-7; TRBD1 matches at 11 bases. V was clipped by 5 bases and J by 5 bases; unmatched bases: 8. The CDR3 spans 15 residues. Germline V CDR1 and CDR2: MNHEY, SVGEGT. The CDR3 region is CASSPGRTGGNEQYV. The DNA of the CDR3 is TGTGCCAGCAGTCCCGGCCGGACAGGGGGCAACGAGCAGTACGTC.